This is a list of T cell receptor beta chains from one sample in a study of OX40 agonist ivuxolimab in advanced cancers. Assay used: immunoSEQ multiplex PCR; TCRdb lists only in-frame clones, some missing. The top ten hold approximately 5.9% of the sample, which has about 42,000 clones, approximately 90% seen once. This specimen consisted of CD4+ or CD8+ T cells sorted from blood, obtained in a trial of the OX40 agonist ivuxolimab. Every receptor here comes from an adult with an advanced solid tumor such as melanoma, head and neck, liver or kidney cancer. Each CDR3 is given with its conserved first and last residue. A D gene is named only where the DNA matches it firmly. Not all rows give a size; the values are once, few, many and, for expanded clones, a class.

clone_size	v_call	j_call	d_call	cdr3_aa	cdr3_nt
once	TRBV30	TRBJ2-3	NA	CAWETRDTQYF	TGTGCCTGGGAAACCAGGGATACGCAGTATTTT
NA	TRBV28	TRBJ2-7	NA	CASSKLRYEQYF	TGTGCCAGTAGCAAACTGCGCTACGAGCAGTACTTC
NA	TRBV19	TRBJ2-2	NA	CASHIGSGELFF	TGTGCCAGTCACATCGGTTCCGGGGAGCTGTTTTTT
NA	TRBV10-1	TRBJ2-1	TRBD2	CASSERVAGVKQFF	TGCGCCAGCAGTGAGAGGGTAGCGGGAGTTAAACAGTTCTTC
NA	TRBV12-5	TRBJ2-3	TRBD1	CASGLGQSTDTQYF	TGTGCTAGTGGCCTGGGACAGAGCACAGATACGCAGTATTTT
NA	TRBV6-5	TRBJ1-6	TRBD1	CASSYGAGGLNSPLHF	TGTGCCAGCAGTTACGGCGCAGGGGGACTTAATTCACCCCTCCACTTT
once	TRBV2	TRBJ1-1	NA	CASRRDGMNTEAFF	TGTGCCAGCAGGAGGGACGGTATGAACACTGAAGCTTTCTTT
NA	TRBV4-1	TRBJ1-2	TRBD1	CASSQDGQGNYGYTF	TGCGCCAGCAGCCAAGATGGACAGGGGAACTATGGCTACACCTTC
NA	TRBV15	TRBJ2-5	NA	CATSRGTGETQYF	TGTGCCACCAGCAGAGGGACGGGGGAGACCCAGTACTTC
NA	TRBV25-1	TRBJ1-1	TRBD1	CASSDLVTGVTEAFF	TGTGCCAGCAGTGATCTTGTGACAGGGGTCACTGAAGCTTTCTTT